What follows are 8 T cell receptor beta chains derived from one specimen sequenced in a study of regulatory T cells in long-lasting Graves disease. Library construction for TCR beta used iRepertoire HTBI primers and Arm-PCR of CDR3 regions. TCRdb reprocessed the multiplex PCR reads with MiXCR, giving one entry per CDR3 protein. In the table there are 400,000 to 500,000 distinct CDR3 sequences, about 16% of which are singletons. Time point in this sample: newly diagnosed GD, antithyroid drugs for less than 3 months. From PBMCs, RNA was extracted and then used to make the TCR library. The same specimen was also included in a second study, on T cells in Graves' hyperthyroidism and ophthalmopathy.

The input for sequencing was peripheral blood mononuclear cells (PBMCs), taken at new diagnosis, from a patient treated with antithyroid drugs. The receptors derive from a woman aged 25 to 39 with Graves disease.

The sample holds a few counts of this clonotype. The chain combines TRBV6-2 or TRBV6-3 with TRBJ1-3, with D unresolved. There are 14 residues in the CDR3. The germline V gene has CDR1 MNHEY and CDR2 SVGEGT. V was clipped by 5 bases and J by 1 base, with 9 bases between them. The CDR3 region is CASSPTKSGNTIYF. CDR3 DNA: TGTGCCAGCAGTCCGACAAAATCTGGAAACACCATATATTTT.

This chain links TRBV12-3 or TRBV12-4 with TRBJ2-1; 8 bases map to TRBD2. This CDR3 has 13 residues. Trimming removed 1 base from V and 10 bases from J; junction bases left unmatched: 3. CDR3 sequence: CASSLGTSYEQFF. CDR3 in DNA: TGTGCCAGCAGTTTAGGGACTAGCTACGAGCAGTTCTTC.

This clonotype was detected ten times or more. The chain recombines TRBV28 with TRBJ2-7; TRBD1 aligns across 7 bases. Germline trimming cut 4 bases from V and 0 bases from J; bases unmatched to any gene: 6. The V gene's germline CDR1 is MDHEN and CDR2 SYDVKM. The CDR3 spans 15 residues. This CDR3 is CASSWRTGISYEQYF. DNA for the CDR3: TGTGCCAGCAGTTGGAGGACAGGCATCTCCTACGAGCAGTACTTC.

This clonotype showed up many times. CDR3 DNA: TGTGCCAGCAGCTTAAAAGACGGGAGGACGCCAGATACGCAGTATTTT. This gives the protein CASSLKDGRTPDTQYF. The chain uses TRBV11-2 and TRBJ2-3; 7 bases are a match to TRBD2. Germline assignment: CDR1 SGHAT and CDR2 FQNNGV. Trimming took 2 bases from V and 4 from J; bases not matched to a gene: 9. The CDR3 has 16 residues.

CDR3 coding DNA: TGTGCCACGAAACCGGGACTAGCGGGACGGGAGCAGTTCTTC. This sequence encodes CATKPGLAGREQFF. The gene calls are TRBV19 and TRBJ2-1; 13 bases are shared with TRBD2. The CDR3 covers 14 residues. J was trimmed by 10 bases and V by 10 bases; bases with no gene match: 10. The germline V gene encodes CDR1 LNHDA and CDR2 SQIVND (reference sequence).

This rearrangement joins TRBV20-1 to TRBJ2-1, with 9 bases fitting TRBD2. The CDR3 totals 16 residues. CDR1 and CDR2 (germline): DFQATT, SNEGSKA (reference sequence). Trimming at V came to 2 bases and at J to 2 bases, leaving 7 bases not matched to a gene. CDR3 DNA sequence: TGCAGTGCTAGAACCACCGGCGGGAGGGCCTACAATGAGCAGTTCTTC. It encodes CSARTTGGRAYNEQFF.

A few counts support this clonotype. The chain is built from TRBV13 and TRBJ2-6, with D possibly being TRBD2 (5 bases). The CDR3 runs 15 residues. Germline CDR1 and CDR2: PRHDT and FYEKMQ (reference sequence). V was pared by 3 bases and J by 1 base, with 7 bases between. The CDR3 protein is CASSFGLSGANVLTF. Written as DNA, the CDR3 is TGTGCCAGCAGCTTCGGACTTTCTGGGGCCAACGTCCTGACTTTC.

This clonotype was counted many times. The V gene is TRBV28, the J gene TRBJ1-4; D call uncertain. The germline gives CDR1 MDHEN, CDR2 SYDVKM. Deletions cut 6 bases from V and 6 bases from J, with 17 bases between. CDR3 length: 15 residues. CDR3 nucleotides: TGTGCCAGCAGCCAGGCCGGGGAACCGGATGAAAAACTGTTTTTT. This encodes CASSQAGEPDEKLFF.